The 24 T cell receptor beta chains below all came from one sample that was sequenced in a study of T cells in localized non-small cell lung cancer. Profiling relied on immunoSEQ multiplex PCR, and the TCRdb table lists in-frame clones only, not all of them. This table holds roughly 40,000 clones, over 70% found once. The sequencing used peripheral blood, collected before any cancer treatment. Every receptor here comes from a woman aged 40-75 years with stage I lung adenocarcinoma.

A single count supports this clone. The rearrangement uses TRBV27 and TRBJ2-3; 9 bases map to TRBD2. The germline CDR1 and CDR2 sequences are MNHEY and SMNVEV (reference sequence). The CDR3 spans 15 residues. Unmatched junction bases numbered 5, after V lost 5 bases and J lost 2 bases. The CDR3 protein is CASSALAGLTDTQYF. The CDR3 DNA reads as TGTGCCAGCAGTGCACTAGCGGGCCTCACAGATACGCAGTATTTT.

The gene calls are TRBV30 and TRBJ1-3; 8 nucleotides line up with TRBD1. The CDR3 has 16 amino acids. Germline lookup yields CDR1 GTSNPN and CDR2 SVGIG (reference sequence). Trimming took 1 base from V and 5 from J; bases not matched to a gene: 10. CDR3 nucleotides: TGTGCCTGGAGTGGGACCGGGACAGGCGCAAGAAACACCATATATTTT. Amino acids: CAWSGTGTGARNTIYF.

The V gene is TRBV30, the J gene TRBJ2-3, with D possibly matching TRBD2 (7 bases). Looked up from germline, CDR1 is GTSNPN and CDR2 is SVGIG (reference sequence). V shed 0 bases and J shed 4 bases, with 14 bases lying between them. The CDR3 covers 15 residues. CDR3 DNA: TGTGCCTGGAGTGTGCGGGGGCACGGGGCAGATACGCAGTATTTT. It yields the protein CAWSVRGHGADTQYF.

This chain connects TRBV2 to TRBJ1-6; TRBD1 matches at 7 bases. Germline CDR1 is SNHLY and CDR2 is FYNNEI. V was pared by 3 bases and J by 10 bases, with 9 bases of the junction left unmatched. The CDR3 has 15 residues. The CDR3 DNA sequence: TGTGCCAGCAGTGAGGGTCAGGGGGGAATGTCACCCCTCCACTTT. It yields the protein CASSEGQGGMSPLHF.

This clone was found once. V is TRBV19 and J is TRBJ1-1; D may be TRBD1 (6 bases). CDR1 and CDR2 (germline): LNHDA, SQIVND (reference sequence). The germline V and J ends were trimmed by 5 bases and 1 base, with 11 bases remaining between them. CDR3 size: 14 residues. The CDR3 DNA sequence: TGTGCCAGTAGTCTCTGGACAGAGAACACTGAAGCTTTCTTT. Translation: CASSLWTENTEAFF.

The CDR3 DNA reads as TGTGCCAGCAGCTTAGGGAACCGGGGGAAAAACAGAGGCACTGAAGCTTTCTTT. Amino acid sequence: CASSLGNRGKNRGTEAFF. This chain connects TRBV11-3 to TRBJ1-1, with TRBD1 as a possible D gene (5 bases). The V end lost 1 base, the J end lost 4 bases, and 22 bases lay between the germline ends. CDR1 and CDR2 from the germline V gene are SGHNT and YENEEA. The CDR3 totals 18 residues.

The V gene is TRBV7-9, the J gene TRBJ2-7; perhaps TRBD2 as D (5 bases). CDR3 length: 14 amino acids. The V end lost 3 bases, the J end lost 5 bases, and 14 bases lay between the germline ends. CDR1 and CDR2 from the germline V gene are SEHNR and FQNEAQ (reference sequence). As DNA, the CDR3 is TGTGCCAGCAGCTTCGAGGGAATCGAACACGAGCAGTACTTC. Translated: CASSFEGIEHEQYF.

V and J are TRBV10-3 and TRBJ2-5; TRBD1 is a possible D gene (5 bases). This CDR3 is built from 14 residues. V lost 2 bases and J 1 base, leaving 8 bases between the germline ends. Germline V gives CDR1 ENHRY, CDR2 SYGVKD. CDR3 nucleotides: TGTGCCATCAGTGAGAGGGGTTCCCAAGAGACCCAGTACTTC. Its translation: CAISERGSQETQYF.

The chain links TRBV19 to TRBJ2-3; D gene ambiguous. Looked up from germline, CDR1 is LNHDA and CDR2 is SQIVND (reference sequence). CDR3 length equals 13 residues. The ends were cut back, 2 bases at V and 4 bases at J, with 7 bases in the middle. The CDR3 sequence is CASSIPGADTQYF. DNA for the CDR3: TGTGCCAGTAGTATACCGGGCGCAGATACGCAGTATTTT.

The CDR3 loop reads CASSEARGTQYF. For the CDR3, the DNA is TGTGCCAGCAGTGAAGCGCGGGGGACCCAGTACTTC. The chain joins TRBV6-1 to TRBJ2-5, with D perhaps matching TRBD2 (6 bases). CDR1 and CDR2 (germline): MNHNS, SASEGT. Between the trimmed V and J ends, which lost 0 bases and 7 bases, there was a span of 6 bases. The CDR3 is made up of 12 amino acids.

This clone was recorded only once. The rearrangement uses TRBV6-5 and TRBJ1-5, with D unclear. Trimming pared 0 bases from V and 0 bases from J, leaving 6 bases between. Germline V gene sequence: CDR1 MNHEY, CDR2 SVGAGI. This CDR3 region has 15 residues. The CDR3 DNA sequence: TGTGCCAGCAGTTACTCCAGCCTTAGCAATCAGCCCCAGCATTTT. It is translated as CASSYSSLSNQPQHF.

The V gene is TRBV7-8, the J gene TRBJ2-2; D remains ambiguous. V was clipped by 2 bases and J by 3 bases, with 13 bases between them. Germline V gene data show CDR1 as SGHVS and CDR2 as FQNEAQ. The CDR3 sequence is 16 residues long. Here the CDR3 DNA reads TGTGCCAGCAGCTTACCTCTACGGATGGACACCGGGGAGCTGTTTTTT. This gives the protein CASSLPLRMDTGELFF.

The CDR3 bases are TGTGCCAGCTCACCGCGAGAGACCCAGTACTTC. Amino acids: CASSPRETQYF. This chain joins TRBV18 and TRBJ2-5; D gene uncertain. Per germline, CDR1 KGHSH and CDR2 LQKENI. The ends were cut back, 3 bases at V and 4 bases at J, with 3 bases in the middle. This CDR3 contains 11 residues.

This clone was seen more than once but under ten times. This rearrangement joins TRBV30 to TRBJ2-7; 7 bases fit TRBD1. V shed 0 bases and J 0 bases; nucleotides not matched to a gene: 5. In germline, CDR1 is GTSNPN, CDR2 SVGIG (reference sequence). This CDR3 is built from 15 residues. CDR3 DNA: TGTGCCTGGAGTGTAATACAGGGGACCTCCTACGAGCAGTACTTC. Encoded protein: CAWSVIQGTSYEQYF.

DNA for the CDR3: TGTGCCAGCAGCTTGGCTGGACACTACGAGCAGTACTTC. This codes for CASSLAGHYEQYF. The chain carries TRBV5-4 and TRBJ2-7, with D maybe TRBD1 (5 bases). This CDR3 has 13 amino acids. The germline CDR1 and CDR2 sequences are SGHNT and YYREEE (reference sequence). The germline V and J ends were trimmed by 0 bases and 3 bases, with 7 bases remaining between them.

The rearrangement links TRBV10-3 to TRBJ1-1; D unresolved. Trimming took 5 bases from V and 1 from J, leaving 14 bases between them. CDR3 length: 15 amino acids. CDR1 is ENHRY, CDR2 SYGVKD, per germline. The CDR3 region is CAISSPLMGNTEAFF. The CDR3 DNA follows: TGTGCCATCAGTTCCCCATTGATGGGGAACACTGAAGCTTTCTTT.

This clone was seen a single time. In DNA, the CDR3 is TGTGCCAGCAGCCTGCCGGTGGCAGGCGGGTACGAGCAGTACTTC. It is translated as CASSLPVAGGYEQYF. The chain recombines TRBV28 with TRBJ2-7, with a possible D match to TRBD2 (5 bases). V was clipped by 6 bases and J by 4 bases, with 19 bases between them. This CDR3 has 15 residues. Germline-derived CDR1 and CDR2 are MDHEN and SYDVKM. Full variable domain (missing parts from reference TRBV28 and TRBJ2-7): DVKVTQSSRYLVKRTGEKVFLECVQDMDHENMFWYRQDPGLGLRLIYFSYDVKMKEKGDIPEGYSVSREKKERFSLILESASTNQTSMYLCASSLPVAGGYEQYFGPGTRLTVT.

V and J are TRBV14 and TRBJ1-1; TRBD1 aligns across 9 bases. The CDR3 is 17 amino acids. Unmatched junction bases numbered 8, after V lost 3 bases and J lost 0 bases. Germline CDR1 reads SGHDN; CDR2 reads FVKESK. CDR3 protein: CASSHWTGAGLNTEAFF. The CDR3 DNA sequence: TGTGCCAGCAGCCACTGGACAGGGGCCGGATTGAACACTGAAGCTTTCTTT.

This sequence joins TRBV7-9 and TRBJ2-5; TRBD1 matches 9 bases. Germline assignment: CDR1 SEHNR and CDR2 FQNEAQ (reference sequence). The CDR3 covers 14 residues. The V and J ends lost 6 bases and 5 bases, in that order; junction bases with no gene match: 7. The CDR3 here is CASRIEGQGETQYF. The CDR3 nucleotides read TGTGCCAGCAGAATAGAAGGACAGGGGGAGACCCAGTACTTC.

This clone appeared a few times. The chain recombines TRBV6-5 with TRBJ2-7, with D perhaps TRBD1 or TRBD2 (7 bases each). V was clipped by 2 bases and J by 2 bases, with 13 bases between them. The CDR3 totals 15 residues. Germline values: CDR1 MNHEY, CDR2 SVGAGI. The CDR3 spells CASSYDGGTAYEQYF. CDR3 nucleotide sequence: TGTGCCAGCAGTTACGACGGGGGGACAGCCTACGAGCAGTACTTC.

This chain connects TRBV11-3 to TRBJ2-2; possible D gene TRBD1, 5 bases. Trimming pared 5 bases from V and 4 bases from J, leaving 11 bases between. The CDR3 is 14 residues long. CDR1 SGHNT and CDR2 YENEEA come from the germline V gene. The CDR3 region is CASSRDRITGELFF. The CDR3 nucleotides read TGTGCCAGCAGCCGCGACAGAATCACCGGGGAGCTGTTTTTT. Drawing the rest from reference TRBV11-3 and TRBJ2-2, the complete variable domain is EAGVVQSPRYKIIEKKQPVAFWCNPISGHNTLYWYLQNLGQGPELLIRYENEEAVDDSQLPKDRFSAERLKGVDSTLKIQPAELGDSAVYLCASSRDRITGELFFGEGSRLTVL.

The CDR3 here is CASSPDRAYEQYF. The CDR3 DNA reads TGTGCCAGCTCACCTGACAGGGCCTACGAGCAGTACTTC. The V call is TRBV18, the J call TRBJ2-7, with TRBD1 identical over 7 bases. The V gene's germline CDR1 is KGHSH and CDR2 LQKENI. V was pared by 3 bases and J by 2 bases, with 1 base of the junction left unmatched. The CDR3 extends over 13 amino acids.

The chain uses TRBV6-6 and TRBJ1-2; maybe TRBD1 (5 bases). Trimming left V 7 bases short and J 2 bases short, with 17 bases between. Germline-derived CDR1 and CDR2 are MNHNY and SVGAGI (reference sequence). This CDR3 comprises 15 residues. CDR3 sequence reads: CASIRGEIGNYGYTF. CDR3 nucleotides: TGTGCCAGCATCCGAGGGGAGATAGGGAACTATGGCTACACCTTC.

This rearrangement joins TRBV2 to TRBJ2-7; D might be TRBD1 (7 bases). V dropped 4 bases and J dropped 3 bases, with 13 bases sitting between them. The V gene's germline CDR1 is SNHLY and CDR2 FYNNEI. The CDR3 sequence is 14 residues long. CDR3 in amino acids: CASSGQGGDYEQYF. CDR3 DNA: TGTGCCAGCAGTGGACAGGGCGGGGACTACGAGCAGTACTTC.